These 28 T cell receptor beta chains originate from one sample sequenced in a study of cytomegalovirus exposure and HLA in healthy donors (dated by TCRdb to 2016 to 2017). The method was the immunoSEQ multiplex PCR assay. For the multiplex PCR, a mixture combining 60 forward primers for TCR Vbeta segments and 13 reverse primers for TCR Jbeta segments was used. This is the immuneACCESS table as TCRdb keeps it, with only in-frame sequences that have V and J called. A part of the clones is gone; compared with another copy, unresolved V genes explain less than half, and the rest is unexplained. Present in this sample are about 140,000 clones, 60% to 80% of which were seen just once. The ten largest clones represent approximately 0.97% of the sample. Sequenced: PBMCs. Every receptor here comes from a man younger than 35 in good health and CMV-seronegative.

This rearrangement joins TRBV6-5 to TRBJ2-1, with TRBD2 matching 12 bases. Germline CDR1 and CDR2: MNHEY and SVGAGI. CDR3 length equals 15 residues. V lost 5 bases, J lost 8 bases, and 7 bases stayed unmatched. The CDR3 region has the DNA TGTGCCAGCAGTACGCCTAGCGGGGGGGCCGATGAGCAGTTCTTC. It translates to CASSTPSGGADEQFF.

This clone has a handful of counts. The chain uses TRBV10-3 and TRBJ1-1, with TRBD1 as a possible D gene (6 bases). V was shortened by 6 bases and J by 1 base, with 12 bases between the two germline ends. Germline assignment: CDR1 ENHRY and CDR2 SYGVKD. The CDR3 spans 14 residues. In nucleotides, the CDR3 is TGTGCCATCAGGGATACAGGGTCGAACACTGAAGCTTTCTTT. It yields the protein CAIRDTGSNTEAFF.

The CDR3 sequence: CASSFSQGANYGYTF. CDR3 in DNA: TGTGCCAGCAGCTTCAGTCAGGGGGCTAACTATGGCTACACCTTC. The rearrangement joins TRBV7-9 to TRBJ1-2; TRBD1 agrees at 7 bases. This CDR3 comprises 15 residues. Trimming removed 3 bases from V and 0 bases from J; junction bases left unmatched: 4. Per the germline V gene, CDR1 is SEHNR and CDR2 is FQNEAQ (reference sequence).

This clone was recorded only once. The CDR3 nucleotides are TGTGCCAGTAGTATTAGGACTTCCAGCTACGAGCAGTACTTC. This codes for CASSIRTSSYEQYF. J is TRBJ2-7 and V is TRBV19, with a weak D call TRBD2 (5 bases). CDR3 size: 14 residues. Germline V gene data show CDR1 as LNHDA and CDR2 as SQIVND (reference sequence). Trimming left V 3 bases short and J 3 bases short, with 12 bases between.

The chain carries TRBV5-1 and TRBJ1-2, with 12 bases fitting TRBD1. The J segment lost 0 bases and the V segment lost 0 bases, leaving 21 bases of the junction unmatched. Germline V gene lookup returns CDR1 SGHRS and CDR2 YFSETQ. This CDR3 comprises 23 residues. The CDR3 loop is CASSLVRPGQGATGQRTNYGYTF. The CDR3 DNA sequence: TGCGCCAGCAGCTTGGTTCGTCCGGGACAGGGGGCCACTGGACAGCGAACTAACTATGGCTACACCTTC.

This clone was observed a few times. This sequence joins TRBV5-1 and TRBJ1-2, with TRBD1 matching 9 bases. After removal of 1 base from V and 5 bases from J, the junction contained 3 bases not matched to a gene. Germline CDR1 reads SGHRS; CDR2 reads YFSETQ. The CDR3 covers 14 residues. The CDR3 nucleotides read TGCGCCAGCAGCTTGTGGACAGGGGAGTATGGCTACACCTTC. Residues: CASSLWTGEYGYTF.

The CDR3 reads CASSAGQGYTEAFF. The CDR3, as DNA: TGTGCCAGCTCGGCAGGACAGGGGTACACTGAAGCTTTCTTT. The V gene is TRBV18, the J gene TRBJ1-1, with 9 positions matching TRBD1. CDR3 length: 14 residues. In germline, CDR1 is KGHSH, CDR2 LQKENI. Trimming at V came to 6 bases and at J to 3 bases, leaving 5 bases not matched to a gene.

This clone appeared once. The chain uses TRBV14 and TRBJ1-1; maybe TRBD1 (6 bases). V was clipped by 4 bases and J by 9 bases, with 12 bases between them. Germline V gives CDR1 SGHDN, CDR2 FVKESK. The CDR3 contains 12 residues. CDR3 sequence reads: CASSPTGLKAFF. CDR3 bases: TGTGCCAGCAGCCCCACAGGGCTGAAAGCTTTCTTT.

The V call is TRBV7-6, the J call TRBJ1-5, with a tentative D call TRBD1 (5 bases). The CDR3 covers 14 residues. The V gene lost 2 bases and the J gene lost 5 bases, with 10 bases spanning the gap. In germline, CDR1 is SGHVS, CDR2 FNYEAQ. CDR3 DNA: TGTGCCAGCAGCTTACTCGGAGGGGATCAGCCCCAGCATTTT. It yields the protein CASSLLGGDQPQHF.

The gene calls are TRBV5-3 and TRBJ1-2; 8 bases line up with TRBD1. TRBV5-3 has ORF status, its function being uncertain. The CDR3 length is 20 residues. The V segment lost 2 bases and the J segment 0 bases; nucleotides outside the gene matches: 18. The CDR3 is CARSFRKGAAGGVANYGYTF. The CDR3 DNA is TGTGCCAGAAGCTTCCGCAAAGGGGCGGCAGGGGGCGTCGCTAACTATGGCTACACCTTC.

This clone was counted between two and nine times. The CDR3: CACDPPGGKAFF. As DNA, the CDR3 is TGTGCCTGCGACCCCCCAGGGGGAAAAGCTTTCTTT. The rearrangement uses TRBV30 and TRBJ1-1; 7 bases map to TRBD1. The CDR3 is 12 amino acids. Germline-derived CDR1 and CDR2 are GTSNPN and SVGIG (reference sequence). V shed 6 bases and J 9 bases; nucleotides not matched to a gene: 10.

DNA of the CDR3: TGTGCTAGTGGTTTGGCATCACTACAGGGAAGAAATGGCTACACCTTC. Translated: CASGLASLQGRNGYTF. The J gene is TRBJ1-2, the V gene TRBV12-5, with TRBD1 as a possible D gene (6 bases). The CDR3 sequence is 16 residues long. With 1 base removed from V and 6 bases from J, the gap between germline ends came to 18 bases. The germline gives CDR1 LGHNT, CDR2 FRNRAP.

The chain carries TRBV30 and TRBJ1-1; 8 nucleotides agree with TRBD1. This CDR3 comprises 15 residues. CDR1 is GTSNPN, CDR2 SVGIG, per germline (reference sequence). V was clipped by 2 bases and J by 4 bases; unmatched bases: 9. DNA for the CDR3: TGTGCCTGGAGTACCCCACGACAGGGGCTCACTGAAGCTTTCTTT. Translation gives CAWSTPRQGLTEAFF.

The J gene is TRBJ1-1, the V gene TRBV5-3; D is unclear. TRBV5-3 is assigned to the ORF class and has an uncertain function. Trimming cost V 4 bases and J 0 bases, with 10 bases left between them. This CDR3 region has 14 residues. DNA for the CDR3: TGTGCCAGAAGCCCGCCGGAGTTGAACACTGAAGCTTTCTTT. Its translation is CARSPPELNTEAFF.

This chain connects TRBV6-5 to TRBJ1-1, with 7 bases identical to TRBD1. V dropped 5 bases and J dropped 0; count of bases not matched to a gene: 6. The CDR3 loop spans 15 amino acids. Germline V CDR1 and CDR2: MNHEY, SVGAGI. The DNA for the CDR3 is TGTGCCAGCAGTCCCCGGGGACAGCTGAACACTGAAGCTTTCTTT. This gives the protein CASSPRGQLNTEAFF.

The rearrangement uses TRBV10-3 and TRBJ2-3; 11 bases are a match to TRBD2. CDR1 is ENHRY and CDR2 is SYGVKD in the germline V gene. The CDR3 extends over 19 amino acids. With 3 bases clipped from V and 2 bases from J, the junction kept 13 bases outside the gene matches. The CDR3 DNA reads TGTGCCATCAGTGAACCCTTGGTAACTAGCGGGGGATACACAGATACGCAGTATTTT. It specifies CAISEPLVTSGGYTDTQYF.

Regarding this clone: An end of the junction differs from the germline gene, which may be a read error. The rearrangement links TRBV7-7 to TRBJ2-5; TRBD1 matches 9 bases. This CDR3 is 14 amino acids long. Germline V gene sequence: CDR1 SSHAT, CDR2 FNYEAQ (reference sequence). CDR3 nucleotides: TGTGCTAGCAGCTTGGGGACAGGGAGCGAGACCCAGTACTTC. It codes for CASSLGTGSETQYF.

The chain carries TRBV5-1 and TRBJ2-1, with TRBD1 matching over 9 bases. There are 15 residues in the CDR3. J gave up 5 bases and V 4 bases, and 7 bases lay outside the gene matches. Germline values: CDR1 SGHRS, CDR2 YFSETQ. In nucleotides, the CDR3 is TGCGCCAGCAGCGCCGGGACAGGGATTCACAATGAGCAGTTCTTC. It translates to CASSAGTGIHNEQFF. Variable domain in full (rest from reference TRBV5-1 and TRBJ2-1): KAGVTQTPRYLIKTRGQQVTLSCSPISGHRSVSWYQQTPGQGLQFLFEYFSETQRNKGNFPGRFSGRQFSNSRSEMNVSTLELGDSALYLCASSAGTGIHNEQFFGPGTRLTVL.

V gene TRBV7-2 combines with J gene TRBJ1-2; 9 nucleotides align to TRBD1. This CDR3 comprises 14 residues. V was pared by 5 bases and J by 7 bases, with 8 bases of the junction left unmatched. CDR1 and CDR2 (germline): SGHTA, FQGNSA. CDR3 in amino acids: CASSPRTGEGGYTF. CDR3 DNA sequence: TGTGCCAGCAGCCCTAGGACAGGGGAGGGTGGCTACACCTTC.

This clone was observed a handful of times. Other DNA sequences in this specimen translate into the identical CDR3. The chain uses TRBV6-5 and TRBJ1-2, with D maybe TRBD1 (5 bases). V was trimmed by 1 base and J by 5 bases, leaving 14 bases between them. The CDR3 totals 15 residues. The V gene's germline CDR1 is MNHEY and CDR2 SVGAGI. CDR3 nucleotide sequence: TGTGCCAGCAGTTACTTCGCGCAGGGAGGTTATGGCTACACCTTC. Translation: CASSYFAQGGYGYTF.

This chain joins TRBV5-1 and TRBJ2-7; 16 nucleotides align to TRBD2. The CDR3 covers 16 residues. CDR1 is SGHRS and CDR2 is YFSETQ in the germline V gene. Trimming removed 5 bases from V and 7 bases from J; junction bases left unmatched: 9. CDR3 in DNA: TGCGCCAGCAGTTCCGGGACTAGCGGGGGGGTTCGGGAGCAGTACTTC. Encoded protein: CASSSGTSGGVREQYF.

Notes on this clone: Germline is not matched at one junction end, which may reflect a read error. This chain connects TRBV7-9 to TRBJ2-2; 9 bases are a match to TRBD1. The germline V gene has CDR1 SEHNR and CDR2 FQNEAQ (reference sequence). The CDR3 consists of 16 residues. The CDR3 DNA reads as TGTTCCAGCAGCTCAAATACAGGGGGCGACACCGGGGAGCTGTTTTTT. This encodes CSSSSNTGGDTGELFF.

The V and J genes are TRBV5-1 and TRBJ2-5; 10 bases fit TRBD2. Looked up from germline, CDR1 is SGHRS and CDR2 is YFSETQ. The trim removed 2 bases at V and 2 bases at J, leaving 3 bases unmatched. This CDR3 comprises 15 residues. The CDR3 sequence is CASSLAGGNQETQYF. In DNA, the CDR3 is TGCGCCAGCAGCTTAGCGGGGGGGAATCAAGAGACCCAGTACTTC. Together with reference TRBV5-1 and TRBJ2-5, the CDR3 gives the full variable domain: KAGVTQTPRYLIKTRGQQVTLSCSPISGHRSVSWYQQTPGQGLQFLFEYFSETQRNKGNFPGRFSGRQFSNSRSEMNVSTLELGDSALYLCASSLAGGNQETQYFGPGTRLLVL.

As DNA, the CDR3 is TGTGCCAGCAGCCCTACCCCGAATGTGGAGCAGTACTTC. Its protein is CASSPTPNVEQYF. V gene TRBV7-9 combines with J gene TRBJ2-5, with D unclear. V was shortened by 5 bases and J by 11 bases, with 18 bases between the two germline ends. CDR1 is SEHNR, CDR2 FQNEAQ, per germline (reference sequence). CDR3 length: 13 residues. Full variable domain (missing parts from reference TRBV7-9 and TRBJ2-5): DTGVSQNPRHKITKRGQNVTFRCDPISEHNRLYWYRQTLGQGPEFLTYFQNEAQLEKSRLLSDRFSAERPKGSFSTLEIQRTEQGDSAMYLCASSPTPNVEQYFGPGTRLLVL.

The rearrangement uses TRBV9 and TRBJ2-1, with 11 bases that match TRBD2. CDR1 and CDR2 (germline): SGDLS, YYNGEE. CDR3 length: 18 residues. The V gene end was trimmed by 0 bases and the J gene end by 7 bases; junction bases not matched to a gene: 12. Here the CDR3 DNA reads TGTGCCAGCAGCGTAGACCCTCTGCTTAGCGGGGGGGGTAATGAGCAGTTCTTC. It yields the protein CASSVDPLLSGGGNEQFF.

The count of this clone is one. V and J are TRBV19 and TRBJ1-6; D unresolved. The germline V gene has CDR1 LNHDA and CDR2 SQIVND (reference sequence). V gave up 5 bases and J gave up 0 bases, with 14 bases separating them. The CDR3 runs to 17 residues. Written as DNA, the CDR3 is TGTGCCAGTAGTGTCGGGAGGACTCGCTCCTATAATTCACCCCTCCACTTT. Translation: CASSVGRTRSYNSPLHF.

The chain links TRBV4-3 to TRBJ1-2; tentatively, D is TRBD1 (6 bases). This CDR3 has 16 amino acids. Germline loops: CDR1 LGHNA, CDR2 YSLEER. V was pared by 0 bases and J by 1 base, with 12 bases between. Here the CDR3 reads CASSQEGRGYNYGYTF. For the CDR3, the DNA is TGCGCCAGCAGCCAAGAAGGGAGGGGGTATAACTATGGCTACACCTTC.

The chain carries TRBV27 and TRBJ2-3; tentative D call: TRBD2 (6 bases). The CDR3 extends over 13 amino acids. Trimming shortened V by 7 bases and J by 2 bases, and 10 bases separated the two germline ends. CDR1 and CDR2 from the germline V gene are MNHEY and SMNVEV (reference sequence). As DNA, the CDR3 is TGTGCCAGCATGGAGGGCCTCACAGATACGCAGTATTTT. It yields the protein CASMEGLTDTQYF.